This T cell receptor (beta chain) was retrieved from a study of blood T cell repertoires in COVID-19. In the study overall: COVID-19 samples, acute and convalescent, were from the United States, Italy and Spain. PBMCs, B-cell-depleted T cells, or T cells provided the cDNA or gDNA that made up the material.

Clones were read by immunoSEQ multiplex PCR, and TCRdb kept only the in-frame ones, dropping some. Among about 190,000 clones listed, approximately 78% were seen once. This clone was observed once. This receptor was identified in a woman of 80 years or more with active or convalescent COVID-19. The sample taken for sequencing was peripheral blood.

CDR3 nucleotides: TGTGCCAGCAGCCGAACGATAGACAGGCAAGAGACCCAGTACTTC. Translated, it gives CASSRTIDRQETQYF. The chain joins TRBV3-1 (or the pseudogene TRBV3-2) to TRBJ2-5; tentatively, D is TRBD1 (6 bases). Germline-derived CDR1 and CDR2 are LGHDT and YNNKEL (reference sequence). The length of the CDR3 is 15 residues. With 4 bases removed from V and 2 bases from J, the gap between germline ends came to 14 bases.